A few counts support the clone carrying this T cell receptor (beta chain). This sample is drawn from a study of beta chain features in type 1 diabetes. The study reverse transcribed the entire isolated RNA, so it sequenced expressed TCRB transcripts. Sequencing was performed with immunoSEQ multiplex PCR; in TCRdb, only in-frame clones are kept and a portion is missing. Of 300,000 to 350,000 clones in the sample, about 19% are singletons; the top ten hold 0.035% to 0.055%. V gave up 6 bases and J gave up 6 bases; unmatched junction bases: 9. Germline V lookup: CDR1 SGHAT, CDR2 FQNNGV. CDR3 length equals 15 residues.

This sequence was found in a woman younger than 35 in good health. What was sequenced was naive CD4+ T cells from blood. This chain uses TRBV11-2 with TRBJ2-1, with TRBD1 matching 9 bases. For the CDR3, the DNA is TGTGCCAGCAGTCCTCAGGGACAGGGCTTCAATGAGCAGTTCTTC. Protein sequence: CASSPQGQGFNEQFF.